This note documents a single T cell receptor beta chain sequence. The sample belongs to a study of blood T cell repertoires in COVID-19. Study-level information: Samples came from the United States, Italy and Spain, spanning acute and convalescent COVID-19.

Original handling: The authors estimated nucleated cell counts from reference gene primer amplification. The protocol was immunoSEQ multiplex PCR, while the TCRdb copy is restricted to in-frame clones and leaves out a portion. V and J calls and clone size are given by that table; D and trimming were obtained from the DNA. The data hold fewer than 110,000 clones, with around 90% observed a single time. The CDR3 extends over 13 amino acids. Germline CDR1 reads LNHDA; CDR2 reads SQIVND (reference sequence). Between the trimmed V and J ends, which lost 6 bases and 3 bases, there was a span of 11 bases. The receptor comes from a woman at least 80 years old in a cohort sampled during active COVID-19. The specimen was peripheral blood. The gene calls are TRBV19 and TRBJ1-1; no clear D. CDR3 in amino acids: CASSTAGYTEAFF. The CDR3 DNA is TGTGCCAGTAGCACGGCAGGTTACACTGAAGCTTTCTTT.